These T cell receptor beta chains were read from a single sample in a study of cytomegalovirus exposure and HLA in healthy donors. The method was immunoSEQ multiplex PCR; TCRdb's version includes in-frame clones alone and lacks a portion of them. The sample shows some 140,000 clones, roughly 9.6% of them seen only once. The sequenced sample was PBMCs. These receptors all stem from a woman between 40 and 55 years old in good health and CMV-seropositive. The CDR3 runs from the conserved cysteine through the conserved F or W. The D gene is left open where the match is weak. Rows may omit the clone size; those that give it use once, few, many or a size class.

clone_size	v_call	j_call	d_call	cdr3_nt	cdr3_aa
few	TRBV4-1	TRBJ2-7	-	TGCGCCAGCAGCCCTTCGGACAGTCTCTACGAGCAGTACTTC	CASSPSDSLYEQYF
-	TRBV13	TRBJ2-3	-	TGTGCCAGCAGCCCAACTAGGTTGCCAGATACGCAGTATTTT	CASSPTRLPDTQYF
-	TRBV29-1	TRBJ1-1	-	TGCAGCGTCTCCCTCTCCGAGACTGAAGCTTTCTTT	CSVSLSETEAFF
few	TRBV5-1	TRBJ1-1	-	TGCGCCAGCAGCTTGTCCGTATCGCGGGGGCTGGTTGAAGCTTTCTTT	CASSLSVSRGLVEAFF
few	TRBV6-1	TRBJ2-7	-	TGTGCCAGCAGTGAAGCGCCGGGACATCTCTACGAGCAGTACTTC	CASSEAPGHLYEQYF
few	TRBV28	TRBJ2-3	-	TGTGCCAGCAGCGGACAGAGCACAGATACGCAGTATTTT	CASSGQSTDTQYF
-	TRBV27	TRBJ1-1	-	TGTGCCAGCACCGCCGGGGGGCTGAGAAACACTGAAGCTTTCTTT	CASTAGGLRNTEAFF
-	TRBV10-3	TRBJ2-1	-	TGTGCCATCAGTGTAGGGGGGGTCACCTACAATGAGCAGTTCTTC	CAISVGGVTYNEQFF
few	TRBV10-3	TRBJ1-6	-	TGTGCCGCAACCAAGGAGATTGGAACTCCATCACCCCTCCACTTT	CAATKEIGTPSPLHF
-	TRBV2	TRBJ1-3	TRBD1	TGTGCCAGCGGGCAAAGCCGAACGGACAGGGTCTCTGGAAACACCATATATTTT	CASGQSRTDRVSGNTIYF
few	TRBV7-6	TRBJ1-5	-	TGTGCCAGCAGCCCGGGGTCCGGATCGATAGTAAATCAGCCCCAGCATTTT	CASSPGSGSIVNQPQHF
-	TRBV19	TRBJ2-1	-	TGTGCCAGTAGTATTGGCGGGGACTCCTACAATGAGCAGTTCTTC	CASSIGGDSYNEQFF
-	TRBV7-2	TRBJ1-6	TRBD1	TGTGCCAGCAGCTTATTGACAGGGGAGAGGTCACCCCTCCACTTT	CASSLLTGERSPLHF
-	TRBV5-1	TRBJ2-7	-	TGCGCCAGCAGCCCACTCGACAGCCCGCCTTCCTACGAGCAGTACTTC	CASSPLDSPPSYEQYF
-	TRBV7-8	TRBJ2-7	TRBD2	TGTGCCAGCAGCTTAGCGCAGTCTAGCGGGGGTAAGCAGTACTTC	CASSLAQSSGGKQYF
few	TRBV2	TRBJ1-2	-	TGTGCCAGCAGCCCAGATAAGCGGGGACCCAGCACTAACTATGGCTACACCTTC	CASSPDKRGPSTNYGYTF
few	TRBV5-1	TRBJ2-5	-	TGCGCCAGCAGCTTGAGGGCCGGGGAAGAGACCCAGTACTTC	CASSLRAGEETQYF
-	TRBV4-1	TRBJ1-3	TRBD1	TGCGCCAGCAGCCAAGAAGGAAGGGGGCCTGGAAACACCATATATTTT	CASSQEGRGPGNTIYF
-	TRBV5-6	TRBJ1-6	TRBD1	TGTGCCAGCAGCTTTGATAGTAGCGGGGACAGGGTTAATTCACCCCTCCACTTT	CASSFDSSGDRVNSPLHF
once	TRBV9	TRBJ1-2	TRBD1	TGTGCCAGTACCCCGGGACAGGGTACCCATCATGGCTACACCTTC	CASTPGQGTHHGYTF
-	TRBV5-6	TRBJ1-6	-	TGTGCCAGCAGCCACCAACCCGGGGAGTCACCCCTCCACTTT	CASSHQPGESPLHF
-	TRBV6-1	TRBJ2-7	-	TGTGCCAGCAGTTCCACGGGCTACGAGCAGTACTTC	CASSSTGYEQYF
few	TRBV6-5	TRBJ1-3	TRBD1	TGTGCCAGCAGTTACACACAGGGGGCTGGAAACACCATATATTTT	CASSYTQGAGNTIYF
-	TRBV7-9	TRBJ1-6	-	TGTGCCAGCAGCTCGATACCCGGGGGACTTAATTCACCCCTCCACTTT	CASSSIPGGLNSPLHF
few	TRBV5-1	TRBJ1-4	TRBD1	TGCGCCAGCAGGCGGGACAGGAGAAATGAAAAACTGTTTTTT	CASRRDRRNEKLFF
few	TRBV28	TRBJ2-1	-	TGTGCCAGCAGTTCTAGGACTACACCAATTGAGCAGTTCTTC	CASSSRTTPIEQFF
few	TRBV27	TRBJ1-4	TRBD1	TGTGCCAGCAGTCTCGGCCGGGACAGGGGAGGAATTGCTAATGAAAAACTGTTTTTT	CASSLGRDRGGIANEKLFF
-	TRBV6-5	TRBJ2-3	TRBD2	TGTGCCAGCAGTACTCAGCGGGGGGGTTCAGATACGCAGTATTTT	CASSTQRGGSDTQYF
-	TRBV5-1	TRBJ2-1	-	TGCGCCAGCAGCTGGTTAGAGCGTGAGCAGTTCTTC	CASSWLEREQFF
-	TRBV11-2	TRBJ2-1	TRBD2	TGTGCCAGCAGCTTAGGGACTAGCGGGGTTGAGCAGTTCTTC	CASSLGTSGVEQFF
few	TRBV25-1	TRBJ1-2	-	TGTGCCAGCAGGGAGGACTCCAACTATGGCTACACCTTC	CASREDSNYGYTF
few	TRBV29-1	TRBJ2-3	-	TGCAGCGCCATGGAGGGTGGGGAGGAGGATACGCAGTATTTT	CSAMEGGEEDTQYF
-	TRBV7-9	TRBJ2-3	TRBD2	TGTGCCAGCAGCCCCGGACTAGCGGGGGGGCCGACAGATACGCAGTATTTT	CASSPGLAGGPTDTQYF
few	TRBV29-1	TRBJ1-1	-	TGCAGCGCCGAGGTTACTGAAGCTTTCTTT	CSAEVTEAFF
-	TRBV7-9	TRBJ2-1	-	TGTGCCATCGATCCCGCGGGGAAGATGCAGTTCTTC	CAIDPAGKMQFF
few	TRBV7-9	TRBJ1-2	-	TGTGCCAGCAGCCACGACAGAATGAACCTACCTAACTATGGCTACACCTTC	CASSHDRMNLPNYGYTF
few	TRBV6-6	TRBJ1-6	-	TGTGCCAGCAGTACTGAGGCCCTAAGGAATTCACCCCTCCACTTT	CASSTEALRNSPLHF
few	TRBV5-6	TRBJ2-2	TRBD2	TGTGCCAGCAGCTTGGGGACTAGCGGGGCTAATACCGGGGAGCTGTTTTTT	CASSLGTSGANTGELFF
few	TRBV9	TRBJ2-2	TRBD2	TGTGCCAGCAGGGGGGGGTGGACCGGGGAGCTGTTTTTT	CASRGGWTGELFF
few	TRBV10-3	TRBJ2-5	TRBD1	TGTGCCACTAGAGACGGACAGGGAGAGACCCAGTACTTC	CATRDGQGETQYF
-	TRBV9	TRBJ2-1	TRBD2	TGTGCCAGCACCTTCACTAGCGGGGGGTTAAATGAGCAGTTCTTC	CASTFTSGGLNEQFF
-	TRBV5-4	TRBJ1-3	-	TGTGCCAGCAGCACGTTCCCCAGCTCTGGAAACACCATATATTTT	CASSTFPSSGNTIYF
few	TRBV2	TRBJ2-2	-	TGTGCCAGCACCCCTGAGGTTACCGGGGAGCTGTTTTTT	CASTPEVTGELFF
-	TRBV7-9	TRBJ2-7	-	TGTGCCAGCAGCTTGACTTCCGTGGCTCCCGAGCAGTACTTC	CASSLTSVAPEQYF
few	TRBV5-1	TRBJ2-7	TRBD2	TGCGCCAGCAGCTTATCGACTAGCGGGGGGCCTGTAACGTCCTACGAGCAGTACTTC	CASSLSTSGGPVTSYEQYF
once	TRBV19	TRBJ1-1	-	TGTGCCAGTAGTCAGGACAGACCAGGGAACACTGAAGCTTTCTTT	CASSQDRPGNTEAFF
-	TRBV7-3	TRBJ1-2	TRBD1	TGTGCCAGCAGCTTATCGGGACAGGGAGATGGCTACACCTTC	CASSLSGQGDGYTF
-	TRBV12-5	TRBJ1-1	-	TGTGCTAGTGGTTTGTCCCCCGGGAACACTGAAGCTTTCTTT	CASGLSPGNTEAFF